The clone carrying this TCR beta chain was found once. The antigen is unknown. The data are from a study of shared clonotypes between healthy human individuals. The wider study: Per donor, CD8 memory used one plate, CD8 naive used two, CD4 memory used three and CD4 naive used three. Regarding the study as a whole: Shared clonotypes across all four donors exceeded non-shared ones in generation probability.

This CDR3 region has 15 residues. Germline trimming cut 3 bases from V and 6 bases from J; bases unmatched to any gene: 10. Germline V gives CDR1 KGHSH, CDR2 LQKENI. The protocol was immunoSEQ multiplex PCR, while the TCRdb copy is restricted to in-frame clones and leaves out a portion. This table holds some 1 million clones, roughly 75% found once. There were no recent acute infections or vaccinations among the donors, who were healthy HIV-negative adults. The chain uses TRBV18 and TRBJ1-2, with TRBD1 matching over 7 bases. This sequence was found in a man younger than 35 in good health. Sequenced material: memory CD4+ T cells sorted from blood. Stated subset: CD45RA-negative fraction. The CDR3 reads CASSPASGRGDGYTF. The CDR3 bases are TGTGCCAGCTCACCGGCGTCTGGCAGGGGGGATGGCTACACCTTC.